What follows is one T cell receptor beta chain and its context. Antigen specificity is unknown. Primers for the PCR totalled 60 Vbeta and 13 Jbeta. The protocol was immunoSEQ multiplex PCR, while the TCRdb copy is restricted to in-frame clones and leaves out a portion. The table lists some 150,000 clones, around 85% of them singletons, with roughly 2.8% in the top ten. These data belong to a study of cytomegalovirus exposure and HLA in healthy donors. General observations from the study: One cluster of highly shared sequence variants probably arose as a sequencing artifact. In vitro confirmation showed three CMV-associated chains to be CMV antigen specific.

In germline, CDR1 is SGHRS, CDR2 YFSETQ. V gave up 5 bases and J gave up 1 base; unmatched junction bases: 8. This CDR3 comprises 16 residues. The chain carries TRBV5-1 and TRBJ2-2; 7 nucleotides align to TRBD1. The specimen sequenced was PBMCs. This receptor was identified in a woman in her 30s in good health and CMV-seronegative. The CDR3 spells CASSSLRDRNTGELFF. DNA for the CDR3: TGCGCCAGCAGTTCCCTGAGGGACAGGAACACCGGGGAGCTGTTTTTT.